Below, one TCR beta chain is given with its context. The CDR3 runs to 16 residues. V shed 4 bases, J shed 1 base, and the junction held 6 bases outside the gene matches. Germline V gene lookup returns CDR1 SGHNT and CDR2 YYREEE (reference sequence). The sample originates from a study of human T cells and chemical hapten exposure. MiXCR, applied by TCRdb to the RACE reads, yields one record per CDR3 protein. The data hold approximately 350,000 distinct CDR3 sequences, with around 6% observed a single time. As for time point: patch test 2, 6 weeks after DPC sensitization. Treatment here: therapeutic diphenylcyclopropenone sensitization with weekly scalp DPC.

The source of this sequence is a woman aged 18-29 years with alopecia areata. Some clones in this sample may be carry-over from other donors' samples. The specimen was whole blood, collected in connection with sensitization to the hapten diphenylcyclopropenone (DPC). The genes are TRBV5-4 and TRBJ2-3; 10 nucleotides match TRBD1. The CDR3 reads CASSLWTGGGTDTQYF. CDR3 DNA: TGTGCCAGCAGCCTATGGACAGGGGGAGGCACAGATACGCAGTATTTT.